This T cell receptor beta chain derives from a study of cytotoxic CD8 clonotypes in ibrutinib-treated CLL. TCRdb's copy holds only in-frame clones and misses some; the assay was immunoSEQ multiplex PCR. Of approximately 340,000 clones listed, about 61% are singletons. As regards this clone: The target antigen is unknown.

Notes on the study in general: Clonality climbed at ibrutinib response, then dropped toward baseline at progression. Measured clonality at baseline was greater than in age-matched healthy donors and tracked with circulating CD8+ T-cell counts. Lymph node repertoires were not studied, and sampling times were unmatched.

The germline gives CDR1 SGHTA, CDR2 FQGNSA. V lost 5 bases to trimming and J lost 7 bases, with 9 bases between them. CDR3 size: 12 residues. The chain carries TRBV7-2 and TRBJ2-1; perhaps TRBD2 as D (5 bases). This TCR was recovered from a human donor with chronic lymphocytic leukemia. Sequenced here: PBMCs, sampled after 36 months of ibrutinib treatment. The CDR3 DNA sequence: TGTGCCAGCAGCCAGTGGAGGAATGAGCAGTTCTTC. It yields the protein CASSQWRNEQFF.